Only one count was recorded for the clone carrying this TCR beta chain. This record comes from a study of blood T cell repertoires in COVID-19. Original processing notes: Researchers report that nucleated cell counts were estimated from reference gene primer amplification. The repertoire was sequenced with immunoSEQ multiplex PCR; TCRdb's copy has only in-frame clones and lacks some. V, J and clone size were drawn from that table, and D and trimming were deduced from the DNA. The sample includes some 150,000 clones, 80% to 90% of them seen just once. From germline, CDR1 is SNHLY and CDR2 FYNNEI. This CDR3 is 13 amino acids long. Trimming stripped 6 bases from V and 5 bases from J, with 13 bases between.

The gene calls are TRBV2 and TRBJ1-2, with D possibly being TRBD1 (6 bases). The specimen sequenced was peripheral blood. This sequence originates from a woman aged 70-85 years with acute or convalescent COVID-19. The CDR3 reads CASSLGQLYGYTF. As DNA, the CDR3 is TGTGCCAGCAGCCTAGGACAGCTGTATGGCTACACCTTC.